This record covers a single T cell receptor beta chain. Its antigen remains unidentified. This specimen belongs to a study of T cell repertoires in cytomegalovirus infection. Overall study: Shared public TCR beta signatures pointed to both CMV infection and a matching HLA type.

TCRdb itself ran the reads through MiXCR, one entry per CDR3 protein. In the table there are 680,000 or so distinct CDR3 sequences, 35% to 45% of which are singletons. J was trimmed by 3 bases and V by 11 bases; bases with no gene match: 9. Germline CDR1 is ENHRY and CDR2 is SYGVKD. The CDR3 is 13 residues long. Study-wide results and caveats: Based on cumulative public TCR beta family frequency, carriers of CMV plus the relevant HLA were identified. What dominated the ex vivo response were HLA-C-restricted CMV-specific TCR beta clonotypes.

This chain links TRBV10-3 with TRBJ1-2; TRBD1 agrees at 7 bases. The sequenced material came from PBMCs. The source is a human donor in good health (CMV status not recorded). Some clones in this sample may be carry-over from other donors' samples. The CDR3 loop is CAAKTGRYYGYTF. The CDR3 DNA is TGTGCCGCGAAGACAGGGAGGTACTATGGCTACACCTTC.